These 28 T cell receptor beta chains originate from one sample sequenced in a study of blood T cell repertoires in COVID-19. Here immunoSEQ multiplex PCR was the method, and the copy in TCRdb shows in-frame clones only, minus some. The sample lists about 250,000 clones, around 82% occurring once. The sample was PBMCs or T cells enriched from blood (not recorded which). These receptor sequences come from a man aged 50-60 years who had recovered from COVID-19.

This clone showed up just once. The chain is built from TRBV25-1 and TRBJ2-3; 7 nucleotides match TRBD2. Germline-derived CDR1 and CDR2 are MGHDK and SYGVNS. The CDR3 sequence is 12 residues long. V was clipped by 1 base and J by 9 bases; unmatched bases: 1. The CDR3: CASSEWGLTQYF. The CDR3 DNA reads TGTGCCAGCAGTGAATGGGGACTAACGCAGTATTTT.

DNA of the CDR3: TGTGCCAGCAGTTCCCGGGGACTAGCGGGAGTGGGGGAGACCCAGTACTTC. It specifies CASSSRGLAGVGETQYF. The chain links TRBV28 to TRBJ2-5, with 14 nucleotides matching TRBD2. CDR3 length: 17 residues. Losses at the gene ends were 4 bases for V and 5 bases for J; bases not matched to a gene: 9. The germline gives CDR1 MDHEN, CDR2 SYDVKM.

The CDR3 DNA sequence: TGTGCCAGCAGCGCCCGGGACAGGTGTCCTGAAGCTTTCTTT. Translation gives CASSARDRCPEAFF. The chain carries TRBV21-1 and TRBJ1-1; TRBD1 is the table's D call, not checked against the DNA. TRBV21-1 is shown as a pseudogene. CDR3 length: 14 residues.

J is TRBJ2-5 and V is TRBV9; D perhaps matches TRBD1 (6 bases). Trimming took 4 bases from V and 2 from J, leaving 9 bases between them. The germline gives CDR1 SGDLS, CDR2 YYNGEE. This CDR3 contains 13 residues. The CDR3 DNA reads TGTGCCAGCAGCCCAGGGACACAAGAGACCCAGTACTTC. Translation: CASSPGTQETQYF.

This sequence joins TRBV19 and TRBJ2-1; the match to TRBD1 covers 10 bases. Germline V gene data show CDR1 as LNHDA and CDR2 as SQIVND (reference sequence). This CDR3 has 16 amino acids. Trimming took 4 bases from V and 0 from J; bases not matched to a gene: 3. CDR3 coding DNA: TGTGCCAGTAGTAAGACAGGGGGCGCCTCCTACAATGAGCAGTTCTTC. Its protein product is CASSKTGGASYNEQFF.

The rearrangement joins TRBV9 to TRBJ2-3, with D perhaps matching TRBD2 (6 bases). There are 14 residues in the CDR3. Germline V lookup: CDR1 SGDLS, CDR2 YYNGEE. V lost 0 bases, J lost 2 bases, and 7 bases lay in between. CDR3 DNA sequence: TGTGCCAGCAGCGTAGCTAGCGCCACAGATACGCAGTATTTT. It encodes CASSVASATDTQYF.

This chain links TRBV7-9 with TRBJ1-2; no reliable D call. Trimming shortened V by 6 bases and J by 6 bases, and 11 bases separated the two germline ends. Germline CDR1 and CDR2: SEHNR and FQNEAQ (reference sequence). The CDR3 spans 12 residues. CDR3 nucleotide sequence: TGTGCCAGCAGGCCGACCGGGGATGGCTACACCTTC. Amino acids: CASRPTGDGYTF. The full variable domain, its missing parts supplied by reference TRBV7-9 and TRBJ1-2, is DTGVSQNPRHKITKRGQNVTFRCDPISEHNRLYWYRQTLGQGPEFLTYFQNEAQLEKSRLLSDRFSAERPKGSFSTLEIQRTEQGDSAMYLCASRPTGDGYTFGSGTRLTVV.

In DNA, the CDR3 is TGTGCCACCAGTGAGACTCCTAGCAATGAGCAGTTCTTC. Translation: CATSETPSNEQFF. The chain is built from TRBV24-1 and TRBJ2-1; D ambiguous. CDR1 is KGHDR, CDR2 SFDVKD, per germline. V dropped 4 bases and J dropped 6 bases, with 9 bases sitting between them. CDR3 size: 13 residues.

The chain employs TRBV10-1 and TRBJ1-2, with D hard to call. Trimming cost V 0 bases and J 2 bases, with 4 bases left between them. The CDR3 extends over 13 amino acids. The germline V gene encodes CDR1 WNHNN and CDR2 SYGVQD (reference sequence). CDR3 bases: TGCGCCAGCAGTGAGTCACAGAACTATGGCTACACCTTC. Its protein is CASSESQNYGYTF.

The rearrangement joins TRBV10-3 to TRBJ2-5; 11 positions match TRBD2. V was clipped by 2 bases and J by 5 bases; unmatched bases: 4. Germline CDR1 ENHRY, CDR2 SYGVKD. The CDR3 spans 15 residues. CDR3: CAISETSGGWETQYF. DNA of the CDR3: TGTGCCATCAGTGAGACTAGCGGGGGATGGGAGACCCAGTACTTC.

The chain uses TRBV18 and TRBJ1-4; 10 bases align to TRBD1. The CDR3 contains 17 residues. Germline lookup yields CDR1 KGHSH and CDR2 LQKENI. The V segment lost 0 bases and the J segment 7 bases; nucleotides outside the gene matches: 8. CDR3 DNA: TGTGCCAGCTCACCACCGGACAGGGGGAAAAGAATTGAAAAACTGTTTTTT. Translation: CASSPPDRGKRIEKLFF.

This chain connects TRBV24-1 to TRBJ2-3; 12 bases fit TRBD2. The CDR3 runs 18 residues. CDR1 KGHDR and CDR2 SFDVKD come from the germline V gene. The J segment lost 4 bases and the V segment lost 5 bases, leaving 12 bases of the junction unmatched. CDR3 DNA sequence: TGTGCCACCAGTGCGGCTAGCGGGAGGGCCGAGTCTGCAGATACGCAGTATTTT. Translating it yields CATSAASGRAESADTQYF.

CDR3 in DNA: TGTGCCAGCAGCTTACCCGGGACTAGCTACTCCTACGAGCAGTACTTC. Residues: CASSLPGTSYSYEQYF. The genes are TRBV11-3 and TRBJ2-7, with TRBD2 matching 9 bases. Germline V gives CDR1 SGHNT, CDR2 YENEEA. This CDR3 is 16 amino acids long. V gave up 2 bases and J gave up 0 bases; unmatched junction bases: 5.

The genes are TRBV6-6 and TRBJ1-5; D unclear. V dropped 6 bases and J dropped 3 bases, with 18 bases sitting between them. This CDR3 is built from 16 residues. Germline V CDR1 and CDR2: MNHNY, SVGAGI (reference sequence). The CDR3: CASRQHLAGDNQPQHF. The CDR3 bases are TGTGCCAGCAGACAACATTTGGCTGGTGACAATCAGCCCCAGCATTTT.

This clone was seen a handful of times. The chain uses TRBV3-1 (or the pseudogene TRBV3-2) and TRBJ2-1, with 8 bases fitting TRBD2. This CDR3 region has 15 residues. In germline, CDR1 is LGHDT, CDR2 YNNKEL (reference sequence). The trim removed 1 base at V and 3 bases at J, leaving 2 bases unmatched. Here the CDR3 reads CASSQGAGDYNEQFF. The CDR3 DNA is TGTGCCAGCAGCCAAGGAGCGGGGGACTACAATGAGCAGTTCTTC.

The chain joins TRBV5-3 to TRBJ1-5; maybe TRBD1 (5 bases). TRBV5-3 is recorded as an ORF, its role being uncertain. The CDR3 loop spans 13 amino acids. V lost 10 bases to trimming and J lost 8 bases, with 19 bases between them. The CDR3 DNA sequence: TGTGCCGTAAGGCACAGCTGGACAAAGCCCCAGCATTTT. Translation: CAVRHSWTKPQHF.

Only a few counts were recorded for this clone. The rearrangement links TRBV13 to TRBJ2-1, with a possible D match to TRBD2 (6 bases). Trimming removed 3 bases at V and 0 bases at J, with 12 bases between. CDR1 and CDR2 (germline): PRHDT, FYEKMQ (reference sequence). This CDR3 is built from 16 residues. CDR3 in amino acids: CASSFRGLGSYNEQFF. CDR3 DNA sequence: TGTGCCAGCAGCTTTCGGGGACTCGGCTCCTACAATGAGCAGTTCTTC.

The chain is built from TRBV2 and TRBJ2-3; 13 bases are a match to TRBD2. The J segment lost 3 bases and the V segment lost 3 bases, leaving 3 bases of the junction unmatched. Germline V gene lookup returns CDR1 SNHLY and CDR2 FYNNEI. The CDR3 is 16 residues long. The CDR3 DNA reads TGTGCCAGCAGTGAGACTAGCGGGAGGATTACAGATACGCAGTATTTT. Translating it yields CASSETSGRITDTQYF.

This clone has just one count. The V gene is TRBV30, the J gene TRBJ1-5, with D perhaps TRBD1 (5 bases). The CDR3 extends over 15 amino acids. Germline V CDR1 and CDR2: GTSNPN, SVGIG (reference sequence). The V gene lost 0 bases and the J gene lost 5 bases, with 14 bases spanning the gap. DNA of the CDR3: TGTGCCTGGAGTGTAGGCTTTAACAGGCATCAGCCCCAGCATTTT. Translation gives CAWSVGFNRHQPQHF.

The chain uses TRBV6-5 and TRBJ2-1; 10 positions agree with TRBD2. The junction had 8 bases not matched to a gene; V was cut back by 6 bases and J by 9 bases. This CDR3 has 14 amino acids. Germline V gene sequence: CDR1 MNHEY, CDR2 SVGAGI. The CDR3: CASRKGLASGEQFF. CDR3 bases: TGTGCCAGCAGAAAGGGACTAGCGTCGGGTGAGCAGTTCTTC.

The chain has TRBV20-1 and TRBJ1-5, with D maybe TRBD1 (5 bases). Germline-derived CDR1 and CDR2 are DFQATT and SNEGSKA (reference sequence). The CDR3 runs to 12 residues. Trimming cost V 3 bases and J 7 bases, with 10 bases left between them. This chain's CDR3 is CSASSGNQPQHF. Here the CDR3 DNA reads TGCAGTGCTAGTTCAGGGAACCAGCCCCAGCATTTT.

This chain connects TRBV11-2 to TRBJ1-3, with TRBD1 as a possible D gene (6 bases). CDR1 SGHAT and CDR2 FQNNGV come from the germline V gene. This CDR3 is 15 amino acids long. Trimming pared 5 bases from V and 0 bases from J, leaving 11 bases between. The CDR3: CASSPDRFSGNTIYF. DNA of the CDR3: TGTGCCAGCAGCCCAGACAGGTTCTCTGGAAACACCATATATTTT.

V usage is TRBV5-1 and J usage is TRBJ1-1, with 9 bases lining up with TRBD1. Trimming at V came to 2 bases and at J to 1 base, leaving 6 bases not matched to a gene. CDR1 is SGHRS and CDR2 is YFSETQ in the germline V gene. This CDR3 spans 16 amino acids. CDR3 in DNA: TGCGCCAGCAGCTTACTACAGGGGGCGGGGAACACTGAAGCTTTCTTT. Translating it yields CASSLLQGAGNTEAFF.

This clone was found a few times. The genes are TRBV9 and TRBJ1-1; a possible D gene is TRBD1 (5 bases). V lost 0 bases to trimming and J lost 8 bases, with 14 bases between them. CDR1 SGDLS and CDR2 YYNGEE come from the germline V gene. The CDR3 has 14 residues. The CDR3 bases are TGTGCCAGCAGCGTAGTGGCAGACCAGGGAGAAGCTTTCTTT. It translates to CASSVVADQGEAFF.

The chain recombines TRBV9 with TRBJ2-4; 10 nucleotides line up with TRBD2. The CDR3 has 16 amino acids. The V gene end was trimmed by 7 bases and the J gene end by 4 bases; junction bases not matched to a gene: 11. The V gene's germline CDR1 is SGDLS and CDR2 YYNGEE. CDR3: CASPPASGGRKNIQYF. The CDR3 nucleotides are TGTGCCAGCCCCCCGGCTAGCGGGGGCCGAAAAAACATTCAGTACTTC. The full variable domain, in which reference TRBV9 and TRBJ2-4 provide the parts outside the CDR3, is DSGVTQTPKHLITATGQRVTLRCSPRSGDLSVYWYQQSLDQGLQFLIQYYNGEERAKGNILERFSAQQFPDLHSELNLSSLELGDSALYFCASPPASGGRKNIQYFGAGTRLSVL.

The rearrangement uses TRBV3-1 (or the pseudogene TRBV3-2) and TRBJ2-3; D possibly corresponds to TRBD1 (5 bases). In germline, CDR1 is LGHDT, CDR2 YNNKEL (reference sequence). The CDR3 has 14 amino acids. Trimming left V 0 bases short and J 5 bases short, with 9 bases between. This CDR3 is CASSQDGARDTQYF. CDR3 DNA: TGTGCCAGCAGCCAAGATGGGGCGAGAGATACGCAGTATTTT.

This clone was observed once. The chain's CDR3 is CASQSGESSYEQYF. The CDR3 coding sequence is TGTGCCTCCCAAAGCGGGGAGAGCTCCTACGAGCAGTACTTC. The chain is built from TRBV19 and TRBJ2-7, with 7 bases fitting TRBD2. CDR1 is LNHDA and CDR2 is SQIVND in the germline V gene (reference sequence). The CDR3 has 14 residues. J lost 0 bases, V lost 11 bases, and 10 bases had no gene match. The variable domain in full, completed from reference TRBV19 and TRBJ2-7, reads DGGITQSPKYLFRKEGQNVTLSCEQNLNHDAMYWYRQDPGQGLRLIYYSQIVNDFQKGDIAEGYSVSREKKESFPLTVTSAQKNPTAFYLCASQSGESSYEQYFGPGTRLTVT.

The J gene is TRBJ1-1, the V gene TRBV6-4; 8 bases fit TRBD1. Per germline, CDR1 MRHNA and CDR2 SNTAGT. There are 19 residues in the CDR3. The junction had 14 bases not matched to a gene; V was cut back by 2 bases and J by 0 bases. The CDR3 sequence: CASSDPGTGSVVMNTEAFF. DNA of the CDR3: TGTGCCAGCAGTGACCCAGGGACAGGTTCGGTGGTCATGAACACTGAAGCTTTCTTT.